This TCR beta chain was sequenced for a study of PD-1 blockade in classical Hodgkin lymphoma. Overall study context: Patients were infused with nivolumab 3 mg/kg every 2 weeks. Whole-study results and caveats: For complete responders, baseline diversity was comparable to that of newly diagnosed patients.

Sequencing was performed with immunoSEQ multiplex PCR; in TCRdb, only in-frame clones are kept and a portion is missing. The repertoire holds 40,000 to 45,000 clones, with roughly 72% as singletons. By proportion, this clone is medium-sized. Its antigen is not known. All trial patients relapsed after autologous stem cell transplantation. The CDR3 is made up of 14 amino acids. Deletions cut 2 bases from V and 0 bases from J, with 5 bases between. The germline V gene encodes CDR1 MNHEY and CDR2 SMNVEV (reference sequence). Sequences were derived from peripheral blood mononuclear cells (PBMCs), sampled before the second cycle of nivolumab. This sequence originates from a human donor with classical Hodgkin lymphoma. This chain links TRBV27 with TRBJ2-1, with D uncertain. In DNA form, the CDR3 reads TGTGCCAGCAGTTTAGCGCTCTCCTACAATGAGCAGTTCTTC. Its protein is CASSLALSYNEQFF.